The 12 T cell receptor beta chains reported below all come from one sample, sequenced in a study of cytomegalovirus exposure and HLA in healthy donors (dated by TCRdb to about 2017). Receptors were amplified or captured by the immunoSEQ multiplex PCR assay. TCRdb provides this immuneACCESS table in a form limited to in-frame rearrangements. Some clones are lacking; in checked studies, under half of them reflect an unresolved V gene, and why the rest are absent is not known. This sample comprises roughly 75,000 clones, roughly 94% of them detected only once. 2.5% to 3.5% of the sample is held by the ten biggest clonotypes. The sequencing sample was made of PBMCs. Receptor source: a young woman in good health and CMV-seropositive.

This chain connects TRBV5-5 to TRBJ1-2; maybe TRBD1 (5 bases). The germline gives CDR1 SGHKS, CDR2 YYEKEE (reference sequence). V was cut by 4 bases and J by 7 bases, with 17 bases left in between. This CDR3 region has 14 residues. CDR3 sequence (DNA): TGTGCCAGCAGCCCTGACGTTCAGGGCCTTGGCTACACCTTC. It translates to CASSPDVQGLGYTF.

Points on this clone: One end of the junction is discordant with germline, which a read error may explain. The chain links TRBV5-1 to TRBJ1-1; D remains ambiguous. Per the germline V gene, CDR1 is SGHRS and CDR2 is YFSETQ. This CDR3 is 13 amino acids long. The CDR3 here is CASSLALRMEASF. The CDR3 region has the DNA TGCGCCAGCAGCTTGGCCCTAAGGATGGAGGCCTCCTTT.

The genes are TRBV5-1 and TRBJ2-5; 8 positions match TRBD2. The CDR3 covers 16 residues. The V segment lost 0 bases and the J segment 1 base; nucleotides outside the gene matches: 5. The germline V gene encodes CDR1 SGHRS and CDR2 YFSETQ. CDR3 region: CASSLGGGGFQETQYF. The CDR3 bases are TGCGCCAGCAGCTTGGGTGGCGGGGGGTTCCAAGAGACCCAGTACTTC.

J is TRBJ1-1 and V is TRBV7-6; TRBD1 is a possible D gene (6 bases). The CDR3 loop spans 14 amino acids. Between the trimmed V and J ends, which lost 5 bases and 0 bases, there was a span of 10 bases. Looked up from germline, CDR1 is SGHVS and CDR2 is FNYEAQ. The CDR3 DNA sequence: TGTGCCAGCAGCCCGGGACATTTGAACACTGAAGCTTTCTTT. It translates to CASSPGHLNTEAFF.

This clone was detected a few times. The V gene is TRBV7-2, the J gene TRBJ1-5, with a tentative D call TRBD1 (6 bases). Trimming took off 1 base at V and 1 base at J, with 8 bases between the two ends. This CDR3 has 15 amino acids. Per the germline V gene, CDR1 is SGHTA and CDR2 is FQGNSA. CDR3 DNA: TGTGCCAGCAGCTTAGTTGGGACAAGCAATCAGCCCCAGCATTTT. Translating it yields CASSLVGTSNQPQHF.

The sample holds one count of this clone. This chain uses TRBV14 with TRBJ2-1; 7 nucleotides line up with TRBD2. Trimming at V came to 0 bases and at J to 2 bases, leaving 7 bases not matched to a gene. The V gene's germline CDR1 is SGHDN and CDR2 FVKESK. This CDR3 spans 17 amino acids. The CDR3 is CASSQDQTSVPYNEQFF. In DNA form, the CDR3 reads TGTGCCAGCAGCCAAGACCAAACTAGCGTTCCCTACAATGAGCAGTTCTTC.

V is TRBV4-2 and J is TRBJ2-7, with TRBD2 identical over 8 bases. The CDR3 covers 17 residues. The junction had 9 bases not matched to a gene; V was cut back by 0 bases and J by 2 bases. Germline V gene lookup returns CDR1 LGHNA and CDR2 YNFKEQ. The CDR3 sequence is CASSQEARGLGAYEQYF. The CDR3 DNA follows: TGTGCCAGCAGCCAAGAAGCCAGGGGACTAGGGGCCTACGAGCAGTACTTC.

The V call is TRBV7-3, the J call TRBJ2-3, with 7 bases identical to TRBD2. V shed 1 base, J shed 4 bases, and the junction held 8 bases outside the gene matches. CDR3 size: 16 residues. From germline, CDR1 is SGHTA and CDR2 FQGTGA. CDR3 DNA: TGTGCCAGCAGCTTAAGGGGCGGGAGCAGCCCAGATACGCAGTATTTT. It specifies CASSLRGGSSPDTQYF.

V gene TRBV6-4 combines with J gene TRBJ2-2; no clear D gene. CDR3 length: 14 amino acids. The V gene's germline CDR1 is MRHNA and CDR2 SNTAGT. Trimming cost V 0 bases and J 7 bases, with 9 bases left between them. This CDR3 reads CASSDSPTGGELFF. DNA of the CDR3: TGTGCCAGCAGTGACTCCCCTACGGGCGGGGAGCTGTTTTTT.

Only one count was recorded for this clone. The gene calls are TRBV19 and TRBJ2-2, with a weak D call TRBD1 (6 bases). Trimming removed 10 bases from V and 0 bases from J, with 12 bases in between. The CDR3 covers 14 residues. From germline, CDR1 is LNHDA and CDR2 SQIVND (reference sequence). The CDR3 nucleotides read TGTGCCATTAACAGGGTCGCGAACACCGGGGAGCTGTTTTTT. Protein: CAINRVANTGELFF.

This clone was counted only a few times. The chain links TRBV5-1 to TRBJ2-7; 10 nucleotides align to TRBD1. Unmatched junction bases numbered 2, after V lost 2 bases and J lost 3 bases. This CDR3 contains 14 residues. Germline loops: CDR1 SGHRS, CDR2 YFSETQ. CDR3 bases: TGCGCCAGCAGCTTTGGGGACAGGGGCTACGAGCAGTACTTC. This sequence encodes CASSFGDRGYEQYF.

The rearrangement uses TRBV12-1 and TRBJ2-6; the D segment call TRBD2 is taken from the table without a DNA check. TRBV12-1 is marked as a pseudogene. CDR3 length: 14 amino acids. As DNA, the CDR3 is TGTGCCAGCAGCACTGAATCTGGGGCCAACGTCCTGACTTTC. This translates into CASSTESGANVLTF.